The clone carrying this TCR beta chain was seen only a few times. Its specificity is unknown. The data derive from a study of T cells in Graves' hyperthyroidism and ophthalmopathy. General study points: Prediction of ophthalmopathy progression came a median around 6 months pre-onset. Stable hyperthyroidism and ophthalmopathy were separated using 13 V-J signatures.

The CDR3 consists of 16 residues. Germline CDR1 reads SGHVS; CDR2 reads FQNEAQ. With V trimmed by 2 bases and J by 3 bases, 7 bases remained unmatched. Using RNA transcripts as the source, TCR beta CDR3 regions were amplified. The study used the HTBI primer set for a first-round RT-PCR of the TCR CDR3. TCRdb reanalysed the multiplex PCR reads using MiXCR and keeps one entry per CDR3 protein. The table records 690,000 or so distinct CDR3 sequences, approximately 19% of them present only once. Patients aged 18 to 65 had newly diagnosed hyperthyroidism of under 2 months' duration. Exclusions: uncontrolled infection, other autoimmune disease, pregnancy, lactation.

J is TRBJ2-4 and V is TRBV7-8; TRBD2 agrees at 7 bases. This clonotype originated in a woman aged 45-59 years with Graves' hyperthyroidism that later progressed to Graves' ophthalmopathy. Material: blood. Here the CDR3 DNA reads TGTGCCAGCAGCTTACCCCTCGCGGGGGTCAAAAACATTCAGTACTTC. This translates into CASSLPLAGVKNIQYF.